This T cell receptor beta chain derives from a study of cytomegalovirus exposure and HLA in healthy donors (dated by TCRdb to the late 2010s). Background on the whole study: According to an earlier analysis of 550 to 750 of the donors, about 179 million T cells yielded over 100 million unique TCR beta sequences and less than 300 Gb of sequence data. An early release covering some 640 HLA-typed donors comprised 300 to 350 gigabases of sequencing data and tens of millions of unique TCR sequences. An earlier analysis of several hundred of the donors applied high-throughput TCR beta sequencing to assess whether each TCR beta V gene segment acted as functional or pseudogenic. The T cell repertoires of roughly 660 subjects were profiled by immunosequencing and related to cytomegalovirus serostatus. Because of strong linkage in the cohort, a handful of DR-DQ haplotypes were treated as single units for association and clustering. The genetic ancestry cluster associated with self-reported Caucasian donors included 81% of the 398 genotyped donors. The study combined high-throughput TCR immunosequencing, statistical association of individual TCRs with disease status, and machine learning to predict cytomegalovirus infection status. In the later analysis, no new phenotypic data were used to find candidate immune exposures; instead, reliance was placed on TCR beta sequences and their occurrence across donors. HLA typing covered class I and class II loci at four-digit resolution. Genome-wide SNP genotypes for about 55% of the roughly 670 donors were used in a later genetic analysis, which treated that subset as a discovery cohort. Typing coverage varied by locus: about 620-630 donors for A, B, C, DRB1 and DQB1; more than 500 for DQA1; more than 600 for DPA1; about 450 for DPB1. The study was designed to test whether signatures of past pathogen exposure could be identified by cataloging public T cell receptors. On average, roughly 250,000 unique TCR beta nucleotide sequences were sequenced per donor among about 400 genotyped donors of the cohort, with roughly 18% of those sequences being non-productive. A later analysis re-examined previously published TCR beta repertoires from about 670 donors and added high-resolution HLA genotyping to investigate patterns of TCR occurrence. All discovery cohort repertoires had been generated using a single sequencing platform. Along with the approximately 600-subject first cohort, a separate validation cohort of around 110 different subjects was used. Donor age, sex, ethnicity and CMV serostatus were compiled together with the repertoire data.

As concerns this clone: The antigen it binds to is not known. The record has no base qualities; no much larger clone is one base away.

The junction shows trimming of 4 bases on V and 6 bases on J, and the gene matches do not reach 6 bases of it. Per the germline V gene, SGHAT is the CDR1 and FQNNGV is the CDR2. Its CDR3 holds 14 amino acids, cysteine through phenylalanine. Only the CDR3 DNA is retained, 42 bases long and in frame from the first base. The cohort was made up of 500 to 850 healthy bone marrow donors. At the time of sampling, every cohort member was nominally healthy, though immune exposures that went unrecorded were likely present. The donor was CMV seropositive and was included in the group of 250 to 350 seropositive cohort members. Each donor provided a peripheral blood sample, and peripheral blood mononuclear cells were used for TCR beta sequencing. The Qiagen DNeasy Blood Extraction Kit was used to extract genomic DNA from the blood cell samples. The study at large found these results: Because the 87-base-pair reads could not distinguish some IMGT-functional V segments, including TRBV6-2 and TRBV6-3, those segments were excluded. Most TCR sequences were seen in very few donors, while some public TCRs were found in many individuals. A further reported finding was that TCR beta sequences accurately predicted the HLA-A and HLA-B alleles for most subjects in the first cohort. V-gene and J-gene trimming of TCR beta chains was associated with a missense DCLRE1C variant in a later genetic analysis, and the association was replicated in an independent cohort. Only TCR beta chains were sequenced in this cohort, and the absence of alpha or paired-chain data limited detectable features. Because counts were too low, about 18 rarely observed V segments, including chromosome 9 orphons, were left out of the earlier analysis of approximately 500 of the donors. A total of about 180 TCR beta chains were listed by the study as associated with cytomegalovirus. Broadly in line with IMGT annotations, most TCR beta V segments showed up in productive rearrangements about 87% or about 30% of the time in an earlier analysis of 587 of the donors. At a false discovery rate of 0.05, a later analysis linked 16,951 TCR beta sequences to specific HLA alleles. According to a later analysis, most CMV-associated TCR beta chains appeared to be HLA-restricted, and the HLA associations seemed to be driven largely by CMV exposure. Three of the identified cytomegalovirus-associated TCR beta chains were confirmed in vitro to be specific for cytomegalovirus antigens. Sequencing depth was assumed to be roughly uniform across donors in the presence/absence analyses, though that assumption may not hold. In a later analysis, several top co-occurrence clusters were reported to appear linked to parvovirus B19, influenza, CMV and Epstein-Barr virus. Correlated functional status among segregating V segments might reflect linkage disequilibrium, but an unknown experimental factor could not be ruled out. In a later genetic analysis, fewer N-insertions in productive TCRs were reported among donors in an Asian-associated ancestry cluster than the roughly 700-donor mean. The authors suggested that the approach could potentially be generalized to other disease states and immunological phenotypes. CMV serostatus was the only immune exposure information available for the cohort. The classifier was reported to diagnose cytomegalovirus status with high specificity and sensitivity in both the original cohort and the validation cohort. HLA typing was unavailable for some donors at each locus, so association tests used only the typed subset. When HLA alleles, especially DR and DQ, strongly co-occurred, attributing TCR associations to individual alleles was difficult. The sequencing pipeline was judged likely to have produced a cluster of highly shared sequence variants as a technical artifact. In a later analysis, HLA-associated TCR beta chains showed more clonal expansion and lower generation probabilities than non-associated chains that were equally common. A later analysis found that TCR association rates varied across HLA loci, with DRB1 alleles showing the most associated TCRs and HLA-C alleles the fewest.

Libraries were constructed by the immunoSEQ multiplex PCR assay. A mixture of 60 forward primers for TCR Vbeta segments and 13 reverse primers for TCR Jbeta segments was used in the multiplex PCR. Amplification of the CDR3 region of rearranged TCR beta genes was performed with a multiplex PCR assay on genomic DNA. On the Illumina HiSeq System, the amplified TCR beta libraries were sequenced as 87-base-pair reads. The study's own analysis went as follows. In a later analysis, some 80 million unique TCR beta chains were counted across the 666 repertoires, and roughly 11 million of these chains were shared by at least two donors. Raw reads were error-corrected and collapsed into unique sequences with a nearest-neighbor algorithm that merged closely related sequences to remove PCR and sequencing errors. To assign V, D and J gene segments, CDR3 sequences were aligned to IMGT reference sequences. Each retained sequence needed at least a six-nucleotide match to both a V gene segment and a J gene segment. Rearrangements were classified as productive when the CDR3 lacked stop codons and remained in frame with V and J, and all other rearrangements were classified as non-productive. CDR3 was defined by IMGT convention, running from the second conserved V-encoded cysteine to the conserved J-encoded phenylalanine. In an earlier analysis of more than 550 of the donors, sequences lacking an unambiguous match to a single V gene segment were excluded. An earlier analysis of roughly 590 of the donors called V segments functional above 56.7% productive rearrangements and segregating when the between-donor standard deviation exceeded 5%. To diagnose cytomegalovirus status from the catalog of TCR beta chain sequences, a statistical classification framework was built. In a later analysis, TCR nucleotide sequences were compared against IMGT/GENE-DB human TR gene sequences so that V and J genes could be assigned. A later analysis assigned CDR3 sequences and most-parsimonious VDJ recombination scenarios with the TCRdist pipeline. A later analysis defined each TCR beta chain by its CDR3 amino acid sequence plus V-gene family, and excluded reads lacking a unique V-gene family. In a later analysis, 450 to 600 highly shared, low-generation-probability nucleotide sequences were removed to address suspected cross-contamination and a sequencing artifact. In a later analysis, a clonal expansion index for each public chain was calculated from normalized within-repertoire ranks of inferred template counts. In a later analysis, generation probabilities were computed using a VDJ recombination model fitted to out-of-frame rearrangements, and the results were checked against IGoR. Hypergeometric tests were used in a later analysis to score TCR-TCR, TCR-HLA and TCR-CMV co-occurrence, with a repertoire-size bias correction applied to the TCR pairs. False discovery rates were estimated in a later analysis by permuting HLA or CMV assignments 20 times. In a later analysis, co-occurring TCRs were grouped with DBSCAN, and TCRdist sequence similarity was added when clustering was performed within HLA-allele-positive subsets. Co-occurrence clustering excluded repertoires with fewer than 30,000 or more than 120,000 public chains, plus five with anomalous nucleotide sharing. TCRdb limited this immuneACCESS table to in-frame rearrangements with V and J called. A share of clones is missing; checked studies link under half to unresolved V genes, and the rest is unexplained. V and J calls and clone size are those listed in that table; D and trimming were worked out from the DNA. The sample records 130,000 or so clones, around 70% of which are singletons. Of the sample, 2.1% is held by the ten largest clones.

Here the chain combines TRBV11-2 and TRBJ2-1, with 7 junctional bases fitting TRBD1. The sequence derives from a middle-aged woman in good health and CMV-seropositive. Input material: PBMCs. The CDR3 reads CASSSRTGANEQFF. The nucleotides read TGTGCCAGCAGCTCACGGACAGGTGCCAATGAGCAGTTCTTC.